The T cell receptor beta chain described here comes from a study of shared clonotypes between healthy human individuals. Study as a whole: Aged 18 to 49, the donors were two women and a few men.

The repertoire was sequenced with immunoSEQ multiplex PCR; TCRdb's copy has only in-frame clones and lacks some. This table holds 2 million or so clones, approximately 94% found once. Trimming removed 2 bases from V and 2 bases from J; junction bases left unmatched: 2. This CDR3 comprises 15 residues. Germline V gives CDR1 MGHRA, CDR2 YSYEKL. Naive CD8 cells lacked CD45RO, underwent positive selection for CCR7 and left out terminally differentiated effector memory CD45RA+ cells. The source is a man aged 18 to 30 in good health. Sequencing used naive CD8+ T cells sorted from blood. This chain links TRBV4-1 with TRBJ2-7; 11 bases map to TRBD2. The CDR3 region is CASSQLSGGAYEQYF. DNA for the CDR3: TGCGCCAGCAGCCAACTTAGCGGGGGGGCCTACGAGCAGTACTTC.